Listed below are T cell receptor beta chains from one sample, sequenced in a study of blood T cell repertoires in COVID-19. Using immunoSEQ multiplex PCR, the repertoire was profiled, and TCRdb retains in-frame clones only, with some absent. The table shows about 260,000 clones, with approximately 88% occurring only once. Specimen: peripheral blood. The receptors were sampled from a woman in her 70s with COVID-19, enrolled during active disease. The CDR3 runs from the conserved cysteine through the conserved F or W. The order of the fields is D gene, J gene, clone size, V gene, CDR3 protein, CDR3 DNA. The D gene is left open where the match is weak. Size is omitted from some rows. Given values are once, few, many or a class for expanded clones.

TRBD1,TRBJ1-2,once,TRBV6-4,CASSDNGKSWTGGYGYTF,TGTGCCAGCAGTGATAATGGAAAAAGTTGGACAGGGGGCTATGGCTACACCTTC
TRBD1,TRBJ2-2,NA,TRBV2,CASRSGGRNTGELFF,TGTGCCAGCAGATCAGGGGGCAGGAACACCGGGGAGCTGTTTTTT
NA,TRBJ2-7,NA,TRBV30,CAWSVFALSYEQYF,TGTGCCTGGAGTGTTTTCGCACTCTCCTACGAGCAGTACTTC
NA,TRBJ1-6,NA,TRBV15,CATRNLSSYNSPLHF,TGTGCCACCAGGAATTTGAGCTCCTATAATTCACCCCTCCACTTT
NA,TRBJ2-7,NA,TRBV6-2/TRBV6-3,CASSYGPGGIYF,TGTGCCAGCAGTTATGGGCCCGGAGGAATCTACTTC
NA,TRBJ2-4,NA,TRBV27,CASSLTGVDKNIQYF,TGTGCCAGCAGTTTAACCGGGGTTGACAAAAACATTCAGTACTTC
NA,TRBJ2-2,NA,TRBV19,CASRKLANTGELFF,TGTGCCAGTAGGAAGCTTGCGAACACCGGGGAGCTGTTTTTT
TRBD2,TRBJ2-7,NA,TRBV5-1,CASSAGTSGRGSLYEQYF,TGCGCCAGCAGCGCGGGGACTAGCGGGAGGGGATCCCTCTACGAGCAGTACTTC
TRBD1,TRBJ2-7,once,TRBV18,CASSPGTGEQYF,TGTGCCAGCTCCCCCGGGACAGGGGAGCAGTACTTC
NA,TRBJ2-2,NA,TRBV7-3,CASSRRLAENTGELFF,TGTGCCAGCAGCAGGCGGCTAGCTGAGAACACCGGGGAGCTGTTTTTT
TRBD1,TRBJ1-5,NA,TRBV7-2,CASSRDRVGNQPQHF,TGTGCCAGCAGCCGGGACAGGGTGGGCAATCAGCCCCAGCATTTT
NA,TRBJ1-2,NA,TRBV7-6,CASSPAGDGYTF,TGTGCCAGCAGCCCGGCAGGGGATGGCTACACCTTC
TRBD2,TRBJ2-2,NA,TRBV7-6,CASSPDQRSSGPNTGELFF,TGTGCCAGCAGCCCTGACCAGAGGTCTAGCGGGCCGAACACCGGGGAGCTGTTTTTT
TRBD1,TRBJ2-1,NA,TRBV27,CASRDTGGAPVF,TGTGCCAGCAGGGATACAGGGGGCGCCCCGGTCTTC
NA,TRBJ1-1,NA,TRBV12-5,CASGLGVRSTEAFF,TGTGCTAGTGGTTTGGGAGTTCGTAGCACTGAAGCTTTCTTT
TRBD1,TRBJ1-1,NA,TRBV11-1,CASSPSETGTGSAFF,TGTGCCAGCAGCCCTAGCGAGACCGGGACAGGTAGTGCTTTCTTT
NA,TRBJ1-2,NA,TRBV18,CASSLGQPSLNYGYTF,TGTGCCAGCTCACTTGGACAGCCGTCCCTAAACTATGGCTACACCTTC
NA,TRBJ2-3,NA,TRBV24-1,CAAQGLHTDTQYF,TGTGCCGCCCAGGGCCTTCACACAGATACGCAGTATTTT
NA,TRBJ1-2,NA,TRBV3-1/TRBV3-2,CASSQISGKYGYTF,TGTGCCAGCAGCCAAATTTCAGGGAAATATGGCTACACCTTC
TRBD2,TRBJ2-2,NA,TRBV4-3,CASSQDGAGARTGELFF,TGCGCCAGCAGCCAAGATGGAGCGGGGGCCCGAACCGGGGAGCTGTTTTTT
NA,TRBJ1-1,NA,TRBV30,CAWSQGWETEAFF,TGTGCCTGGAGTCAAGGGTGGGAGACTGAAGCTTTCTTT
NA,TRBJ2-7,NA,TRBV27,CASSPHRDEQYF,TGTGCCAGCAGTCCGCACAGGGACGAGCAGTACTTC
TRBD2,TRBJ2-2,NA,TRBV7-8,CASSLGLAGAGGELFF,TGTGCCAGCAGCTTGGGACTAGCGGGAGCGGGCGGGGAGCTGTTTTTT
NA,TRBJ2-7,NA,TRBV6-5,CASSLSRNTYEQYF,TGTGCCAGCTCTCTGAGCCGTAATACCTACGAGCAGTACTTC
TRBD2,TRBJ2-3,NA,TRBV9,CASSVLLAGGADTQYF,TGTGCCAGCAGCGTCCTACTAGCGGGAGGAGCGGATACGCAGTATTTT
NA,TRBJ1-3,once,TRBV15,CATSRAGTTGNTIYF,TGTGCCACCAGCAGAGCCGGGACAACTGGAAACACCATATATTTT
TRBD1,TRBJ1-1,NA,TRBV6-5,CASQTRDRGTEAFF,TGTGCCAGCCAAACAAGGGACAGAGGGACTGAAGCTTTCTTT
NA,TRBJ1-3,NA,TRBV14,CASSQDLWGQSGNTIYF,TGTGCCAGCAGCCAAGATTTATGGGGCCAATCTGGAAACACCATATATTTT
TRBD2,TRBJ2-1,NA,TRBV19,CASSTLTSGHYNEQFF,TGTGCCAGTAGTACCCTAACTAGCGGGCACTACAATGAGCAGTTCTTC